Below, 27 T cell receptor beta chains from the same sample are listed, as sequenced in a study of cytomegalovirus exposure and HLA in healthy donors. Primers for the PCR totalled 60 Vbeta and 13 Jbeta. Sequencing used immunoSEQ multiplex PCR; TCRdb keeps in-frame clones, though not all of them. This listing includes 140,000 or so clones. The sequenced sample was PBMCs. The receptors here all came from a male donor in good health and CMV-seronegative.

This sequence joins TRBV28 and TRBJ1-6, with 9 bases matching TRBD1. The length of the CDR3 is 13 residues. J lost 9 bases, V lost 8 bases, and 5 bases had no gene match. Germline CDR1 and CDR2: MDHEN and SYDVKM. CDR3 in amino acids: CASGGQGSSPLHF. CDR3 coding DNA: TGTGCCAGCGGAGGACAGGGGTCTTCACCCCTCCACTTT.

The chain couples TRBV6-5 to TRBJ2-7; 8 bases fit TRBD2. This CDR3 has 15 amino acids. CDR1 and CDR2 from the germline V gene are MNHEY and SVGAGI. V trimming: 8 bases; J trimming: 3 bases; junction bases outside the gene matches: 12. The chain's CDR3 is CASSPGGSPGYEQYF. The CDR3 DNA reads TGTGCCAGCTCCCCGGGGGGGTCCCCGGGCTACGAGCAGTACTTC.

Here the CDR3 DNA reads TGTGCTAGTGGTTTGGTTCTAGCGGAGCTTTTAGATGAGCAGTTCTTC. This codes for CASGLVLAELLDEQFF. The V call is TRBV12-5, the J call TRBJ2-1; 7 nucleotides agree with TRBD2. The CDR3 loop spans 16 amino acids. Germline V gene sequence: CDR1 LGHNT, CDR2 FRNRAP. The V gene end was trimmed by 0 bases and the J gene end by 8 bases; junction bases not matched to a gene: 10.

This chain joins TRBV25-1 and TRBJ2-5; 8 bases line up with TRBD2. The junction had 8 bases not matched to a gene; V was cut back by 9 bases and J by 5 bases. The CDR3 runs 13 residues. Germline V CDR1 and CDR2: MGHDK, SYGVNS. The CDR3 here is CASSGGPGETQYF. The CDR3 DNA reads TGTGCCAGTTCGGGAGGGCCGGGGGAGACCCAGTACTTC.

This rearrangement joins TRBV30 to TRBJ2-7; possible D gene TRBD1, 6 bases. The last part of the DNA fits TRBJ2-5 better; the J call may be wrong. The CDR3 length is 11 residues. In germline, CDR1 is GTSNPN, CDR2 SVGIG (reference sequence). CDR3 amino acids: CAWSTGETQYF. The CDR3 DNA is TGTGCCTGGAGTACAGGGGAGACCCAGTACTTC.

CDR3 in amino acids: CASKETSGRGADTQYF. In DNA, the CDR3 is TGTGCCAGTAAGGAGACTAGCGGGCGAGGGGCAGATACGCAGTATTTT. The rearrangement uses TRBV7-2 and TRBJ2-3; 10 bases map to TRBD2. CDR3 size: 16 residues. Trimming cost V 9 bases and J 4 bases; bases outside gene matches: 13. The germline V gene encodes CDR1 SGHTA and CDR2 FQGNSA.

V and J are TRBV30 and TRBJ1-5; no clear D. This CDR3 has 13 amino acids. Trimming took 1 base from V and 5 from J, leaving 9 bases between them. Germline V gives CDR1 GTSNPN, CDR2 SVGIG (reference sequence). The CDR3 region has the DNA TGTGCCTGGAGTGGCGGCGGAGATCAGCCCCAGCATTTT. Its translation is CAWSGGGDQPQHF.

DNA of the CDR3: TGTGCCAGCAGCTCGTGGAGAGACAGGGGGCGGGACACTGAAGCTTTCTTT. It specifies CASSSWRDRGRDTEAFF. V and J are TRBV7-6 and TRBJ1-1; 10 nucleotides line up with TRBD1. Looked up from germline, CDR1 is SGHVS and CDR2 is FNYEAQ. The CDR3 covers 17 residues. The junction had 11 bases not matched to a gene; V was cut back by 4 bases and J by 3 bases.

The gene calls are TRBV5-1 and TRBJ2-1; TRBD2 matches at 11 bases. The CDR3 has 17 residues. Germline-derived CDR1 and CDR2 are SGHRS and YFSETQ. J was trimmed by 0 bases and V by 4 bases; bases with no gene match: 6. CDR3 protein: CASSLGLAASSYNEQFF. The CDR3 DNA is TGCGCCAGCAGCCTGGGACTAGCGGCGAGCTCCTACAATGAGCAGTTCTTC.

CDR3 sequence: CASSSSGWEKLFF. DNA for the CDR3: TGTGCCAGCAGCTCCTCGGGATGGGAAAAACTGTTTTTT. The gene calls are TRBV5-4 and TRBJ1-4; no clear D. Germline V gene data show CDR1 as SGHNT and CDR2 as YYREEE (reference sequence). The V and J ends lost 3 bases and 8 bases respectively, with 11 bases between them. This CDR3 is 13 amino acids long.

This rearrangement joins TRBV5-1 to TRBJ2-1; possible D gene TRBD2, 5 bases. The V gene lost 4 bases and the J gene lost 1 base, with 15 bases spanning the gap. CDR3 length: 16 residues. Germline loops: CDR1 SGHRS, CDR2 YFSETQ. This CDR3 reads CASSLSLRGSYNEQFF. Here the CDR3 DNA reads TGCGCCAGCAGCCTCAGCCTACGGGGTTCCTACAATGAGCAGTTCTTC. The whole variable domain, filled in from reference TRBV5-1 and TRBJ2-1, reads KAGVTQTPRYLIKTRGQQVTLSCSPISGHRSVSWYQQTPGQGLQFLFEYFSETQRNKGNFPGRFSGRQFSNSRSEMNVSTLELGDSALYLCASSLSLRGSYNEQFFGPGTRLTVL.

J is TRBJ2-7 and V is TRBV27; 10 bases are shared with TRBD1. J was trimmed by 5 bases and V by 5 bases; bases with no gene match: 9. Per germline, CDR1 MNHEY and CDR2 SMNVEV (reference sequence). This CDR3 contains 15 residues. The CDR3 DNA is TGTGCCAGCAGTCTAGGGACAGGGGCTCTGCACGAGCAGTACTTC. Amino acid sequence: CASSLGTGALHEQYF.

V is TRBV7-2 and J is TRBJ2-3; 7 nucleotides line up with TRBD2. Germline values: CDR1 SGHTA, CDR2 FQGNSA. This CDR3 spans 14 amino acids. The V segment lost 3 bases and the J segment 10 bases; nucleotides outside the gene matches: 10. The CDR3 sequence: CASSFQRGRVAQYF. CDR3 DNA sequence: TGTGCCAGCAGCTTCCAGCGGGGACGCGTAGCGCAGTATTTT. The complete variable domain, with remaining parts taken from reference TRBV7-2 and TRBJ2-3, reads GAGVSQSPSNKVTEKGKDVELRCDPISGHTALYWYRQSLGQGLEFLIYFQGNSAPDKSGLPSDRFSAERTGGSVSTLTIQRTQQEDSAVYLCASSFQRGRVAQYFGPGTRLTVL.

V usage is TRBV6-5 and J usage is TRBJ1-2; D perhaps matches TRBD1 (6 bases). Germline-derived CDR1 and CDR2 are MNHEY and SVGAGI. The CDR3 contains 14 residues. The V end lost 6 bases, the J end lost 2 bases, and 13 bases lay between the germline ends. DNA of the CDR3: TGTGCCAGCAGATTTCACACAGGGAACTATGGCTACACCTTC. It codes for CASRFHTGNYGYTF.

The DNA for the CDR3 is TGTGCCAGCTCACCGGAAGGTATCACGGGATCTGGCTACACCTTC. This sequence encodes CASSPEGITGSGYTF. The chain employs TRBV18 and TRBJ1-2; D is undetermined. Between the trimmed V and J ends, which lost 3 bases and 7 bases, there was a span of 18 bases. This CDR3 is built from 15 residues. Germline loops: CDR1 KGHSH, CDR2 LQKENI.

This chain joins TRBV11-2 and TRBJ1-1; 8 positions agree with TRBD1. This CDR3 spans 15 amino acids. Germline loops: CDR1 SGHAT, CDR2 FQNNGV. The J segment lost 4 bases and the V segment lost 3 bases, leaving 7 bases of the junction unmatched. The CDR3: CASSFYGQGLTEAFF. The CDR3 nucleotides are TGTGCCAGCAGCTTTTACGGACAGGGACTCACTGAAGCTTTCTTT.

The rearrangement uses TRBV10-1 and TRBJ1-1; D possibly corresponds to TRBD1 (6 bases). CDR1 WNHNN and CDR2 SYGVQD come from the germline V gene (reference sequence). This CDR3 contains 15 residues. Trimming shortened V by 4 bases and J by 5 bases, and 17 bases separated the two germline ends. In nucleotides, the CDR3 is TGCGCCAGCAGTGTGGACAGTCCCGGGGTTACTGAAGCTTTCTTT. As protein: CASSVDSPGVTEAFF.

The chain recombines TRBV11-2 with TRBJ1-2; unclear D gene. The germline V and J ends were trimmed by 3 bases and 6 bases, with 11 bases remaining between them. The CDR3 runs 13 residues. In germline, CDR1 is SGHAT, CDR2 FQNNGV. The CDR3 DNA sequence: TGTGCCAGCAGCTTTTTAGGGCGGGATGGCTACACCTTC. It translates to CASSFLGRDGYTF.

This chain joins TRBV19 and TRBJ1-2, with 7 bases matching TRBD1. Germline assignment: CDR1 LNHDA and CDR2 SQIVND (reference sequence). The CDR3 runs 15 residues. V shed 2 bases and J 1 base; nucleotides not matched to a gene: 4. For the CDR3, the DNA is TGTGCCAGTAGTATACTGGGACAGATTAACTATGGCTACACCTTC. Translated: CASSILGQINYGYTF.

This sequence joins TRBV20-1 and TRBJ1-5, with unresolved D. CDR3 length equals 11 residues. Trimming cost V 5 bases and J 9 bases, with 11 bases left between them. The V gene's germline CDR1 is DFQATT and CDR2 SNEGSKA (reference sequence). The CDR3 DNA reads TGCAGTGCTGTTGTAGATGGGCCCCAGCATTTT. It specifies CSAVVDGPQHF.

On this clone itself: This sample includes further DNA sequences coding for the same CDR3. The chain joins TRBV5-1 to TRBJ1-2, with 8 bases that match TRBD1. CDR1 SGHRS and CDR2 YFSETQ come from the germline V gene. The CDR3 sequence is 13 residues long. V shed 3 bases, J shed 8 bases, and the junction held 6 bases outside the gene matches. CDR3 in amino acids: CASSSPTGEGYTF. DNA for the CDR3: TGCGCCAGCAGCTCCCCGACAGGGGAAGGCTACACCTTC.

This chain connects TRBV7-3 to TRBJ2-2, with 15 bases lining up with TRBD2. CDR3 length equals 18 residues. Germline lookup yields CDR1 SGHTA and CDR2 FQGTGA. Losses at the gene ends were 4 bases for V and 5 bases for J; bases not matched to a gene: 8. CDR3 coding DNA: TGTGCCAGCAGCTCCCGGACTAGCGGGGGGGCTTTGACCGGGGAGCTGTTTTTT. As protein: CASSSRTSGGALTGELFF.

The chain joins TRBV30 to TRBJ2-7; D may be TRBD1 (5 bases). In germline, CDR1 is GTSNPN, CDR2 SVGIG (reference sequence). The CDR3 consists of 14 residues. The V end lost 0 bases, the J end lost 3 bases, and 12 bases lay between the germline ends. The CDR3 spells CAWSVWQRGYEQYF. DNA of the CDR3: TGTGCCTGGAGTGTGTGGCAAAGGGGCTACGAGCAGTACTTC.

Points on this clone: The junction shows a germline mismatch at one end, possibly a read error. The chain joins TRBV7-7 to TRBJ2-2; 7 bases fit TRBD1. The CDR3 covers 18 residues. CDR1 and CDR2 from the germline V gene are SSHAT and FNYEAQ (reference sequence). DNA for the CDR3: TGTGCTAGCAGCCATAGCTTAGGGGGCATCGGGAACACCGGGGAGCTGTTTTTT. Translation gives CASSHSLGGIGNTGELFF.

CDR3: CAWSKRTGGEKLFF. The DNA for the CDR3 is TGTGCCTGGAGTAAAAGGACAGGGGGTGAAAAACTGTTTTTT. V gene TRBV30 combines with J gene TRBJ1-4, with 10 bases that match TRBD1. The CDR3 runs to 14 residues. Germline V gene sequence: CDR1 GTSNPN, CDR2 SVGIG (reference sequence). The V gene end was trimmed by 2 bases and the J gene end by 7 bases; junction bases not matched to a gene: 4.

The chain recombines TRBV28 with TRBJ1-6, with TRBD1 as a possible D gene (6 bases). The V gene lost 3 bases and the J gene lost 11 bases, with 11 bases spanning the gap. CDR3 size: 13 residues. Germline CDR1 reads MDHEN; CDR2 reads SYDVKM. In DNA, the CDR3 is TGTGCCAGCAGTTTCCACCAGGGGCCACCCCTCCACTTT. Its protein is CASSFHQGPPLHF.

The chain joins TRBV7-3 to TRBJ1-2; 7 nucleotides align to TRBD1. CDR1 is SGHTA and CDR2 is FQGTGA in the germline V gene. V shed 4 bases, J shed 2 bases, and the junction held 1 base outside the gene matches. This CDR3 region has 13 residues. The CDR3 region is CASSSGQNYGYTF. In DNA form, the CDR3 reads TGTGCCAGCAGCTCGGGACAGAACTATGGCTACACCTTC.